This is a list of T cell receptor beta chains from one sample in a study of OX40 agonist ivuxolimab in advanced cancers. Some clones are missing from TCRdb's copy, which holds only in-frame ones; the method was immunoSEQ multiplex PCR. The sample includes 82,000 or so clones, approximately 92% of them seen just once. The sample in question was CD4+ or CD8+ T cells sorted from blood, obtained in a trial of the OX40 agonist ivuxolimab. The receptors stem from an adult with an advanced solid tumor such as melanoma, head and neck, liver or kidney cancer. Each CDR3 is given with its conserved first and last residue. The D gene is left open where the match is weak. Clone sizes are given selectively: once, few, many, or a class where the clone is expanded.

j_call: TRBJ2-7
v_call: TRBV30
d_call: NA
clone_size: NA
cdr3_nt: TGTGCCTGGAGTACTAGTTCCTACGAGCAGTACTTC
cdr3_aa: CAWSTSSYEQYF

j_call: TRBJ1-1
v_call: TRBV2
d_call: TRBD1
clone_size: NA
cdr3_nt: TGTGCCAGCAGTTTAGACAGGGGCACTGAAGCTTTCTTT
cdr3_aa: CASSLDRGTEAFF

j_call: TRBJ1-1
v_call: TRBV6-1
d_call: NA
clone_size: NA
cdr3_nt: TGTGCCAGCAGTGAACACGAGGGACGGAACACTGAAGCTTTCTTT
cdr3_aa: CASSEHEGRNTEAFF

j_call: TRBJ1-2
v_call: TRBV5-1
d_call: NA
clone_size: NA
cdr3_nt: TGCGCCAGCAGCCCCCAACAGGGACGTGGCTACACCTTC
cdr3_aa: CASSPQQGRGYTF

j_call: TRBJ2-5
v_call: TRBV30
d_call: TRBD1
clone_size: NA
cdr3_nt: TGTGCCTGGTCACCGGGACAGGGTGCGACCCAGTACTTC
cdr3_aa: CAWSPGQGATQYF

j_call: TRBJ2-7
v_call: TRBV20-1
d_call: NA
clone_size: NA
cdr3_nt: TGCAGTGCGCCTAGGGGGGGAGAGCAGTACTTC
cdr3_aa: CSAPRGGEQYF

j_call: TRBJ2-1
v_call: TRBV21-1
d_call: NA
clone_size: NA
cdr3_nt: TGTGCCAGCAGCAGCCGGGACACCAACAATGAGCAGTTCTTC
cdr3_aa: CASSSRDTNNEQFF

j_call: TRBJ1-2
v_call: TRBV6-1
d_call: NA
clone_size: NA
cdr3_nt: TGTGCCAGCAGTGAAGGAGGGGCTTATAACTATGGCTACACCTTC
cdr3_aa: CASSEGGAYNYGYTF

j_call: TRBJ2-1
v_call: TRBV29-1
d_call: TRBD2
clone_size: NA
cdr3_nt: TGCAGCGTTTCTAAGCCGGGGGGGCCTGAAAATGAGCAGTTCTTC
cdr3_aa: CSVSKPGGPENEQFF

j_call: TRBJ1-1
v_call: TRBV13
d_call: NA
clone_size: NA
cdr3_nt: TGTGCCAGCAGCTTAGGACAGGGTTGGACTGAAGCTTTCTTT
cdr3_aa: CASSLGQGWTEAFF

j_call: TRBJ2-7
v_call: TRBV11-2
d_call: TRBD2
clone_size: NA
cdr3_nt: TGTGCCAGCAGCTTAGCGCTTGGGGGGGGACCCTACGAGCAGTACTTC
cdr3_aa: CASSLALGGGPYEQYF

j_call: TRBJ2-1
v_call: TRBV19
d_call: NA
clone_size: few
cdr3_nt: TGTGCCAGTAGTATAGTGGGAAACAATGAGCAGTTCTTC
cdr3_aa: CASSIVGNNEQFF

j_call: TRBJ2-5
v_call: TRBV6-4
d_call: NA
clone_size: NA
cdr3_nt: TGTGCCAGCGGAGGGAAATACCAAGAGACCCAGTACTTC
cdr3_aa: CASGGKYQETQYF

j_call: TRBJ2-7
v_call: TRBV21-1
d_call: NA
clone_size: NA
cdr3_nt: TGTGCCAGCAGCGACCGACTAGCGGGTGGCTACGAGCAGTACTTC
cdr3_aa: CASSDRLAGGYEQYF

j_call: TRBJ2-7
v_call: TRBV30
d_call: TRBD2
clone_size: NA
cdr3_nt: TGTGCCTGGATGGCTCTAGCGGGCTACGAGCAGTACTTC
cdr3_aa: CAWMALAGYEQYF

j_call: TRBJ1-1
v_call: TRBV6-6
d_call: NA
clone_size: NA
cdr3_nt: TGTGCCAGCAGTCCAGGGGCCATGAACACTGAAGCTTTCTTT
cdr3_aa: CASSPGAMNTEAFF

j_call: TRBJ1-1
v_call: TRBV9
d_call: NA
clone_size: NA
cdr3_nt: TGTGCCAGCACCTCGGCAGGGGTCGGCGCTGAAGCTTTCTTT
cdr3_aa: CASTSAGVGAEAFF

j_call: TRBJ2-7
v_call: TRBV7-2
d_call: NA
clone_size: NA
cdr3_nt: TGTGCCAGCAGCTTAATCGGGGCCTCCTACGAGCAGTACTTC
cdr3_aa: CASSLIGASYEQYF

j_call: TRBJ2-7
v_call: TRBV2
d_call: NA
clone_size: NA
cdr3_nt: TGTGCCAGCAGCGAGAACCGGTACGAGCAGTACTTC
cdr3_aa: CASSENRYEQYF

j_call: TRBJ2-1
v_call: TRBV5-1
d_call: NA
clone_size: NA
cdr3_nt: TGCGCCAGCCTCCCCGGCCTAGACAGTTACAATGAGCAGTTCTTC
cdr3_aa: CASLPGLDSYNEQFF

j_call: TRBJ1-4
v_call: TRBV2
d_call: NA
clone_size: NA
cdr3_nt: TGTGCCAGCAGAAATACCTTGGAAAAACTGTTTTTT
cdr3_aa: CASRNTLEKLFF

j_call: TRBJ2-1
v_call: TRBV30
d_call: NA
clone_size: NA
cdr3_nt: TGTGCCTGCCTTTTGAGCTCCTACAATGAGCAGTTCTTC
cdr3_aa: CACLLSSYNEQFF

j_call: TRBJ1-1
v_call: TRBV14
d_call: NA
clone_size: few
cdr3_nt: TGTGCCAGCAGCGACCTCGCAGGGATGAACACTGAAGCTTTCTTT
cdr3_aa: CASSDLAGMNTEAFF

j_call: TRBJ2-3
v_call: TRBV2
d_call: NA
clone_size: NA
cdr3_nt: TGTGCCAGCAGTCAGACTGGAGGTGGGGCAGATACGCAGTATTTT
cdr3_aa: CASSQTGGGADTQYF

j_call: TRBJ2-7
v_call: TRBV2
d_call: TRBD2
clone_size: NA
cdr3_nt: TGTGCCAGCAAGTTCCCTGGTAGCGGGAGTGTCGAGCAGTACTTC
cdr3_aa: CASKFPGSGSVEQYF

j_call: TRBJ2-5
v_call: TRBV18
d_call: NA
clone_size: NA
cdr3_nt: TGTGCCAGCTCGCCCCGGACAACCCTTTATCAAGAGACCCAGTACTTC
cdr3_aa: CASSPRTTLYQETQYF

j_call: TRBJ1-4
v_call: TRBV2
d_call: TRBD1
clone_size: NA
cdr3_nt: TGTGCCAGCAGGGTGGGACAGCCTAATGAAAAACTGTTTTTT
cdr3_aa: CASRVGQPNEKLFF

j_call: TRBJ1-3
v_call: TRBV5-4
d_call: NA
clone_size: NA
cdr3_nt: TGTGCCAGCGGAAGGGGTTTAGACACCATATATTTT
cdr3_aa: CASGRGLDTIYF

j_call: TRBJ1-4
v_call: TRBV7-4
d_call: NA
clone_size: NA
cdr3_nt: TGTGCCAGCAGTCCCGAATGGACTAATGAAAAACTGTTTTTT
cdr3_aa: CASSPEWTNEKLFF

j_call: TRBJ2-3
v_call: TRBV5-1
d_call: NA
clone_size: once
cdr3_nt: TGCGCCAGCAGCTTAACAGGGATGAGTACAGATACGCAGTATTTT
cdr3_aa: CASSLTGMSTDTQYF

j_call: TRBJ2-3
v_call: TRBV6-5
d_call: NA
clone_size: NA
cdr3_nt: TGTGCCAGCAGTTACGCCGCGAGGCTTGGTGGAGATACGCAGTATTTT
cdr3_aa: CASSYAARLGGDTQYF

j_call: TRBJ2-2
v_call: TRBV7-9
d_call: NA
clone_size: NA
cdr3_nt: TGTGCCAGCAGCCCGTGGGGGACAACGAACACCGGGGAGCTGTTTTTT
cdr3_aa: CASSPWGTTNTGELFF

j_call: TRBJ2-3
v_call: TRBV7-9
d_call: NA
clone_size: NA
cdr3_nt: TGTGCCAGCCTGTCGGGACTCCCCACAGATACGCAGTATTTT
cdr3_aa: CASLSGLPTDTQYF

j_call: TRBJ2-1
v_call: TRBV27
d_call: NA
clone_size: NA
cdr3_nt: TGTGCCAGCCGTTACCCTGGGGGTCCTTACAATGAGCAGTTCTTC
cdr3_aa: CASRYPGGPYNEQFF

j_call: TRBJ1-4
v_call: TRBV5-4
d_call: TRBD1
clone_size: NA
cdr3_nt: TGTGCCAGCAGCGGGGGGGACAGATTAAATGAAAAACTGTTTTTT
cdr3_aa: CASSGGDRLNEKLFF

j_call: TRBJ2-2
v_call: TRBV9
d_call: NA
clone_size: few
cdr3_nt: TGTGCCAGCAGCCCTTTGGTGGCCGGGGAGCTGTTTTTT
cdr3_aa: CASSPLVAGELFF

j_call: TRBJ1-4
v_call: TRBV10-3
d_call: TRBD1
clone_size: NA
cdr3_nt: TGTGCCACCCACCCGGGACAGGGTGGTGAAAAACTGTTTTTT
cdr3_aa: CATHPGQGGEKLFF

j_call: TRBJ2-7
v_call: TRBV9
d_call: NA
clone_size: once
cdr3_nt: TGTGCCAGCAGCCTCGACTTGGGTGAAATGCACGAGCAGTACTTC
cdr3_aa: CASSLDLGEMHEQYF

j_call: TRBJ2-3
v_call: TRBV6-5
d_call: NA
clone_size: NA
cdr3_nt: TGTGCCAGCAGGGCACGACGGGGAGATACGCAGTATTTT
cdr3_aa: CASRARRGDTQYF

j_call: TRBJ1-2
v_call: TRBV28
d_call: NA
clone_size: NA
cdr3_nt: TGTGCCAGCAGACCGGGCGGCGACTATGGCTACACCTTC
cdr3_aa: CASRPGGDYGYTF

j_call: TRBJ2-4
v_call: TRBV27
d_call: NA
clone_size: NA
cdr3_nt: TGTGCCAGCAGTTTTTATGGGGGCGTGGACATTCAGTACTTC
cdr3_aa: CASSFYGGVDIQYF